This T cell receptor (beta chain) came from a study of blood T cell repertoires in COVID-19 (dated by TCRdb to the early 2020s). Some background on the complete study: Samples from collaborators originated in the United States, Italy and Spain and spanned both the acute and convalescent phases of COVID-19. The prospective study material was composed of cDNA or gDNA derived from T cells, B-cell-depleted T cells, or PBMCs. Subjects who had been exposed to COVID-19, were actively infected with it, or had recovered from it provided the deeply sampled blood TCRbeta repertoires that made up the dataset. The repertoires were made available in a free public database intended to serve as a resource for research on the immune response to SARS-CoV-2. The samples were drawn from the first 160 participants of the ongoing ImmuneRACE study and from about 1,200 subjects provided by 6 global collaborators. Sample metadata almost always included a de-identified subject ID, COVID-19 status, age in years and sex. Where available, HLA class I and class II types were taken from metadata supplied by the sample provider and were not determined by assay-based typing.

Taken from cysteine to phenylalanine, the CDR3 has 14 residues. Only CDR3 DNA is held: 42 bases, read in frame from base 1. As encoded in the germline V gene, CDR1 is SGHRS while CDR2 is YFSETQ. A distance of 12 bases separates the germline ends of V and J, which lose 0 bases and 6 bases respectively. Here is what the overall study found, with its caveats: The amount of clinical and demographic metadata varied by source and participant and was provided uncurated.

TCRbeta CDR3 regions were amplified from genomic DNA using the immunoSEQ Assay, a bias-controlled multiplex PCR. Per the original workflow: Within the assay, amplification of reference gene primers was used to estimate how many nucleated cells each sample contained. To quantify the absolute abundance of each unique TCRbeta CDR3 rearrangement, sequence reads were collapsed and filtered. Productive Simpson clonality was computed per sample as the square root of Simpson's diversity index over productive rearrangements. TCRdb stores this immuneACCESS table with in-frame sequences only. Part of the clones is absent; in the studies checked, under half of the shortfall reflects unresolved V genes, and no reason is known for the rest. The V and J calls and clone size were taken over from that table, and D and trimming were inferred from the DNA. The sample table contains more than 4,000 clones; only one count was recorded for 70% to 90% of them. About 3% of the sample comes from the top ten.

Concerning this clone: Its antigen is not yet known. No quality values exist for individual bases; no much larger clone is one base distant.

Whole blood was collected in K2EDTA tubes by collaborating institutions according to the institutions' own protocols. For TCRbeta analysis, collaborators shipped samples as frozen whole blood, isolated PBMCs, or DNA extracted from either of those sample types. The rearrangement joined TRBV5-1 to TRBJ1-2; the D gene is not confidently resolved. This TCR was recovered from a woman older than 75 with acute or convalescent COVID-19. Sequencing was done on a sample of peripheral blood. The CDR3 protein: CASSLDSEGNGYTF. The nucleotide sequence reads TGCGCCAGCAGCTTGGACAGCGAGGGTAATGGCTACACCTTC.